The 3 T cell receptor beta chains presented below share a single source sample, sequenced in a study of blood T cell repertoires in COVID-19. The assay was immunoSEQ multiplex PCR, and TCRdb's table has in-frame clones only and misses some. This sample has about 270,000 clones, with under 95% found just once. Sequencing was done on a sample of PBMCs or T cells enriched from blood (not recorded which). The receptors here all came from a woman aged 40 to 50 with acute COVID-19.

This chain's CDR3 is CASSLARGDTEAFF. CDR3 bases: TGTGCCAGCAGCCTAGCTCGGGGGGACACTGAAGCTTTCTTT. The gene calls are TRBV3-1 (or the pseudogene TRBV3-2) and TRBJ1-1; TRBD1 might be the D (5 bases). This CDR3 has 14 amino acids. V lost 4 bases to trimming and J lost 3 bases, with 12 bases between them. Germline V gene data show CDR1 as LGHDT and CDR2 as YNNKEL (reference sequence).

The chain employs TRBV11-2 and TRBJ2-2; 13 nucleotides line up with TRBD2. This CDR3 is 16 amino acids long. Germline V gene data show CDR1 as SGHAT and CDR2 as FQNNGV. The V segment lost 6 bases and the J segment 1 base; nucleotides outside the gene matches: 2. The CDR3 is CASRGLAGVNTGELFF. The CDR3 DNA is TGTGCCAGCAGAGGACTAGCGGGGGTGAACACCGGGGAGCTGTTTTTT.

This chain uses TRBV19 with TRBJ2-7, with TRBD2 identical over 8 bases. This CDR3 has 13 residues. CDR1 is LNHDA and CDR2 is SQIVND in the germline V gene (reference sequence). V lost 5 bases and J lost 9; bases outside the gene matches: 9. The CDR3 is CASSFRTSPVQYF. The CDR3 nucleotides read TGTGCCAGTAGTTTTCGGACTAGCCCCGTGCAGTACTTC.